The clone carrying this TCR beta chain is a singleton in its sample. Its specificity is not known. The entry originates in a study of T cell responses to AZD1222 COVID-19 vaccine. Trimming at V came to 4 bases and at J to 6 bases, leaving 10 bases not matched to a gene. Per germline, CDR1 SGHKS and CDR2 YYEKEE (reference sequence). The CDR3 covers 16 residues. Assay: immunoSEQ multiplex PCR; the TCRdb copy retains only in-frame clones and omits some. Of more than 75,000 clones in the sample, around nine tenths are singletons; the top ten hold 6.5% to 8.5%. Whole-study results and caveats: Nearly half of the spike-specific TCRs reportedly recognize variant regions that carry no mutations. Spike-specific TCR breadth and depth were elevated following two AZD1222 doses. Among the donors, most were white British and more were female, and clonal diversity was possibly underestimated.

The source was peripheral blood, collected 28 days after the second AZD1222 dose. This sequence originates from an adult who received the AZD1222 COVID-19 vaccine. The chain has TRBV5-5 and TRBJ2-1; TRBD2 agrees at 10 bases. Here the CDR3 reads CASSLPAGGLFNEQFF. As DNA, the CDR3 is TGTGCCAGCAGCCTCCCAGCGGGAGGGCTTTTCAATGAGCAGTTCTTC.